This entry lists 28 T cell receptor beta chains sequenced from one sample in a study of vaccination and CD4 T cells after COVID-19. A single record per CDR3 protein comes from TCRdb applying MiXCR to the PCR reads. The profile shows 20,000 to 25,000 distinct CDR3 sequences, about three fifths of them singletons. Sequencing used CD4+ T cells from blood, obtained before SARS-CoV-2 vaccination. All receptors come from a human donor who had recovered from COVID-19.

For the CDR3, the DNA is TGTGCCAGCAGCTTGCAGGGTTTGGAGACCCAGTACTTC. It translates to CASSLQGLETQYF. This rearrangement joins TRBV5-4 to TRBJ2-5, with a weak D call TRBD1 (5 bases). This CDR3 spans 13 amino acids. The germline V and J ends were trimmed by 1 base and 5 bases, with 9 bases remaining between them. Germline V gene sequence: CDR1 SGHNT, CDR2 YYREEE (reference sequence).

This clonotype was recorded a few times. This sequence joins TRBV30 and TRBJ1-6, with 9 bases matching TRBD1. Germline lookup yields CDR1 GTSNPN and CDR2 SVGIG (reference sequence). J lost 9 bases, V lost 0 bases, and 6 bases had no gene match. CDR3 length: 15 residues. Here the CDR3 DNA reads TGTGCCTGGAGTGTCCATGGGACAGGGTTTTCACCCCTCCACTTT. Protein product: CAWSVHGTGFSPLHF.

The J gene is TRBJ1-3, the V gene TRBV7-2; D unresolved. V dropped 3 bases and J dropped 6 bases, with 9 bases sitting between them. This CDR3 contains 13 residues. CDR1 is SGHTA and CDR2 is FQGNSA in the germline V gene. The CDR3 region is CASSFRRENTIYF. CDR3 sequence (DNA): TGTGCCAGCAGCTTTAGGAGGGAAAACACCATATATTTT. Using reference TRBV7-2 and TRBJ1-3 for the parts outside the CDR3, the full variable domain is GAGVSQSPSNKVTEKGKDVELRCDPISGHTALYWYRQSLGQGLEFLIYFQGNSAPDKSGLPSDRFSAERTGGSVSTLTIQRTQQEDSAVYLCASSFRRENTIYFGEGSWLTVV.

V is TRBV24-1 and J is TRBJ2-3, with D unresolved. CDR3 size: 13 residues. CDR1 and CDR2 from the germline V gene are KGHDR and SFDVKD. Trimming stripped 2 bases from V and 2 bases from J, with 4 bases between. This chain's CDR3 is CATSDSYTDTQYF. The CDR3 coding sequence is TGTGCCACCAGTGATTCCTACACAGATACGCAGTATTTT.

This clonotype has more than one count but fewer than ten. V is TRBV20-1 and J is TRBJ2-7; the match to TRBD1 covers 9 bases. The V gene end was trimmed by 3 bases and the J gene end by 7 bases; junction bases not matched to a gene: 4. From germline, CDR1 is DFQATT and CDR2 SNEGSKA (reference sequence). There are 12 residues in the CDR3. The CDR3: CSARRQGGEQYF. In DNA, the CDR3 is TGCAGTGCTAGGAGACAGGGGGGTGAGCAGTACTTC.

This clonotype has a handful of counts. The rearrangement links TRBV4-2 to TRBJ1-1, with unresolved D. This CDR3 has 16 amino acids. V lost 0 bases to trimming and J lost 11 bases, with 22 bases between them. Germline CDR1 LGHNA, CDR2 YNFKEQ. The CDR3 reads CASSQELIKMGASAFF. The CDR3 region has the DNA TGTGCCAGCAGCCAAGAACTTATAAAAATGGGAGCATCGGCTTTCTTT.

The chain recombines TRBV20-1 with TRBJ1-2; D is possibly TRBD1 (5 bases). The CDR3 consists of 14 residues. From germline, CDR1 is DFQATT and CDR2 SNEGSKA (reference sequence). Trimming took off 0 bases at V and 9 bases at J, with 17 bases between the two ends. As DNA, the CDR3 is TGCAGTGCTAGAGAGAATACAGGTGGTATGAGCTACACCTTC. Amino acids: CSARENTGGMSYTF.

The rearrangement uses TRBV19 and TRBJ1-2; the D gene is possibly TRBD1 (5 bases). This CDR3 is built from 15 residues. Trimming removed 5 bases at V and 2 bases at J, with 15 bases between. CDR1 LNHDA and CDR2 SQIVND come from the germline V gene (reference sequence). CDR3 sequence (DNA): TGTGCCAGTAGTCCTCAACGGGCAGGGAACTATGGCTACACCTTC. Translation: CASSPQRAGNYGYTF.

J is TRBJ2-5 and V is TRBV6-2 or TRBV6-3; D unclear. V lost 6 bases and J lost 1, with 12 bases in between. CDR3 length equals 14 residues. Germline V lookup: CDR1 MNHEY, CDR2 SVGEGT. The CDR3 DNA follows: TGTGCCAGCAGAACCGACAACGCCCAAGAGACCCAGTACTTC. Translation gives CASRTDNAQETQYF.

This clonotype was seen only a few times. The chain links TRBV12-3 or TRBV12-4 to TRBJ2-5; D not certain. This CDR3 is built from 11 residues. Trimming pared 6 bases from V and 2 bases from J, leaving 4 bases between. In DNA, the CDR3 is TGTGCCAGCAGGCTACAAGAGACCCAGTACTTC. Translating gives CASRLQETQYF.

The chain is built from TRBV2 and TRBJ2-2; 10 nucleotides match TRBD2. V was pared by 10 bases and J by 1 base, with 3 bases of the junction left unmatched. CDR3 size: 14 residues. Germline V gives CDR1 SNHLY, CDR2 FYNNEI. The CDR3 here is CATRLAGNTGELFF. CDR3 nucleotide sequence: TGTGCCACTAGACTAGCGGGGAACACCGGGGAGCTGTTTTTT. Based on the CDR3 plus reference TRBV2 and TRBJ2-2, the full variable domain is EPEVTQTPSHQVTQMGQEVILRCVPISNHLYFYWYRQILGQKVEFLVSFYNNEISEKSEIFDDQFSVERPDGSNFTLKIRSTKLEDSAMYFCATRLAGNTGELFFGEGSRLTVL.

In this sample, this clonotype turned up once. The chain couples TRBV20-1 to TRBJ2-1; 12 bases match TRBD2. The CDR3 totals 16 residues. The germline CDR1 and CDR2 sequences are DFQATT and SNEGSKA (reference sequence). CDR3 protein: CSAGLAGGTPANEQFF. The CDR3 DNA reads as TGCAGCGCTGGTCTAGCGGGAGGGACTCCGGCCAATGAGCAGTTCTTC.

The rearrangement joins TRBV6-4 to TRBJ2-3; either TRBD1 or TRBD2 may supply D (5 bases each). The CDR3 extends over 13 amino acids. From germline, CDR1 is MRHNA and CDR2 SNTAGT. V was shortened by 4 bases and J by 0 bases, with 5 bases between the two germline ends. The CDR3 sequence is CASSGDSTDTQYF. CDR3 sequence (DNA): TGTGCCAGCAGTGGGGACAGCACAGATACGCAGTATTTT.

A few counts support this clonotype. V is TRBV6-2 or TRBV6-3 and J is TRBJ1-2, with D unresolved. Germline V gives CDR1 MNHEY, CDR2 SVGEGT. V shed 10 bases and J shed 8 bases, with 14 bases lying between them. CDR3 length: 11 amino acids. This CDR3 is CATKRREGYTF. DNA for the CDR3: TGTGCCACCAAAAGGAGGGAGGGCTACACCTTC.

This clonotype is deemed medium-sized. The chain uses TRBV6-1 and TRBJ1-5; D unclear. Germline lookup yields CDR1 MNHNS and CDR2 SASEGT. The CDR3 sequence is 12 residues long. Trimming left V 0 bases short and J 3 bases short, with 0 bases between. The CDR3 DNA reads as TGTGCCAGCAGTGAAGCCAATCAGCCCCAGCATTTT. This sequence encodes CASSEANQPQHF.

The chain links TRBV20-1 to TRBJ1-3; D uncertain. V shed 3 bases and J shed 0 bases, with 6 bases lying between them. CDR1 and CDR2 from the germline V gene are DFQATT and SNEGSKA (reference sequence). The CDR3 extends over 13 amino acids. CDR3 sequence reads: CSARGNSGNTIYF. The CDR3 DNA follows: TGCAGTGCTAGGGGGAACTCTGGAAACACCATATATTTT.

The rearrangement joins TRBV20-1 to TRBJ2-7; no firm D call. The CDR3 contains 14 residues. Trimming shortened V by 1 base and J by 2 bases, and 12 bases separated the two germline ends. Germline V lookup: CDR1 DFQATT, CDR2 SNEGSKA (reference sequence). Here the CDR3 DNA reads TGCAGTGCTAGAGGCCAGGCCCGACCCTACGAGCAGTACTTC. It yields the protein CSARGQARPYEQYF.

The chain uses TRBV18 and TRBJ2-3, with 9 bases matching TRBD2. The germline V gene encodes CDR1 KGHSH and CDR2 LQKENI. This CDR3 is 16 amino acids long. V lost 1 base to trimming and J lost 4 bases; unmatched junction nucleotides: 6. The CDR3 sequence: CASSPLAGARADTQYF. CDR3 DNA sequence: TGTGCCAGCTCACCACTAGCGGGAGCAAGAGCAGATACGCAGTATTTT.

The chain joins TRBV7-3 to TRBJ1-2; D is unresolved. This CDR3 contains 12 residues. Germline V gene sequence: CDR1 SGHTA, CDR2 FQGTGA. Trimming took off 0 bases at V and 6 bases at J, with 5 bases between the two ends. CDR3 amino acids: CASSLTRDGYTF. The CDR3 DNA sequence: TGTGCCAGCAGCTTAACCCGGGATGGCTACACCTTC.

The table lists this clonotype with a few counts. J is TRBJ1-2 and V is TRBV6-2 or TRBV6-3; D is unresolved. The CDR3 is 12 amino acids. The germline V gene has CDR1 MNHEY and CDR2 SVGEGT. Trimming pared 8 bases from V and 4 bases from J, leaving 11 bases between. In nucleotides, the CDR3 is TGTGCCAGCGAGGATGAGGGCTATGGCTACACCTTC. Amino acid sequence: CASEDEGYGYTF.

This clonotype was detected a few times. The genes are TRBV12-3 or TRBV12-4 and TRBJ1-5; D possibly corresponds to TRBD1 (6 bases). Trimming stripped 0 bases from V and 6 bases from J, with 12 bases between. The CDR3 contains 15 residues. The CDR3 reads CASSLASGGLQPQHF. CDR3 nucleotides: TGTGCCAGCAGTTTAGCGTCTGGGGGCCTTCAGCCCCAGCATTTT.

The DNA for the CDR3 is TGTGCCAGCAGGGCGGACAGAGACACCGGGGAGCTGTTTTTT. It is translated as CASRADRDTGELFF. The gene calls are TRBV7-6 and TRBJ2-2; D perhaps matches TRBD1 (6 bases). CDR1 is SGHVS, CDR2 FNYEAQ, per germline. V lost 6 bases and J lost 3, with 11 bases in between. This CDR3 is built from 14 residues. The full variable domain, in which reference TRBV7-6 and TRBJ2-2 provide the parts outside the CDR3, is GAGVSQSPRYKVTKRGQDVALRCDPISGHVSLYWYRQALGQGPEFLTYFNYEAQQDKSGLPNDRFSAERPEGSISTLTIQRTEQRDSAMYRCASRADRDTGELFFGEGSRLTVL.

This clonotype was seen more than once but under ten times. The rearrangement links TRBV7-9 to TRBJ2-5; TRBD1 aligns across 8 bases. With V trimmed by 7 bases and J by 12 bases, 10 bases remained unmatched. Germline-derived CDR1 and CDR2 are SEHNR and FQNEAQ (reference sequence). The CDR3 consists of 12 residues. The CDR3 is CASNEVWTGKYF. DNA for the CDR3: TGTGCCAGCAACGAAGTTTGGACAGGGAAGTACTTC.

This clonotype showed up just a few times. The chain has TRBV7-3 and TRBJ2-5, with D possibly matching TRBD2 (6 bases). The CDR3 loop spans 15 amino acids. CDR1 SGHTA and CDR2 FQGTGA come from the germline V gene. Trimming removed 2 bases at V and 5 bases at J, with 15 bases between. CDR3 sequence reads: CASSLSGDSGETQYF. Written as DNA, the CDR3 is TGTGCCAGCAGCTTATCGGGGGATTCCGGGGAGACCCAGTACTTC.

CDR3 coding DNA: TGTGCCAGCAGTATCGAGGTCGGGACAGCGAATTCACCCCTCCACTTT. Encoded protein: CASSIEVGTANSPLHF. The chain has TRBV2 and TRBJ1-6, with 7 bases lining up with TRBD1. Germline values: CDR1 SNHLY, CDR2 FYNNEI. The CDR3 totals 16 residues. The J segment lost 7 bases and the V segment lost 5 bases, leaving 11 bases of the junction unmatched.

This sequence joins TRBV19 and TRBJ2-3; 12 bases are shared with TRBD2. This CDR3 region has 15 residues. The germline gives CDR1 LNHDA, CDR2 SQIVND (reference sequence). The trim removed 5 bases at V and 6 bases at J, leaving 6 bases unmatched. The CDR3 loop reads CASSPSGRAGDTQYF. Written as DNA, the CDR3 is TGTGCCAGTAGTCCTAGCGGGAGGGCCGGGGATACGCAGTATTTT.

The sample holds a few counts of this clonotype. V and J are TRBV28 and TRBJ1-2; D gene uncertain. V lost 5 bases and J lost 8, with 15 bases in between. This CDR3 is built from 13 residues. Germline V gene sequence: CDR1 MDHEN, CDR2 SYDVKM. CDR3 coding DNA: TGTGCCAGCAGTATCCTATTGGGTGTGGGCTACACCTTC. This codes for CASSILLGVGYTF.

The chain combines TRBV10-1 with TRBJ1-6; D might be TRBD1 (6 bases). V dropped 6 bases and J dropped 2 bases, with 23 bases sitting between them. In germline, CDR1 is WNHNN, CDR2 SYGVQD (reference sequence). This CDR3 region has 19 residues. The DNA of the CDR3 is TGCGCCAGCAGAACCGACTCCGGGACACATATCACCTATAATTCACCCCTCCACTTT. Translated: CASRTDSGTHITYNSPLHF.